Listed below are T cell receptor beta chains from one sample, sequenced in a study of T cells in tumors after PD-1 blockade. The repertoire was sequenced with immunoSEQ multiplex PCR; TCRdb's copy has only in-frame clones and lacks some. The table has approximately 50,000 clones, 65% to 85% seen once. The source material was PBMCs, sampled before anti-PD-1 therapy. The receptors were sampled from a human donor with advanced basal cell or squamous cell carcinoma (not recorded which). The CDR3 runs from the conserved cysteine through the conserved F or W. The D gene is left open where the match is weak. Clone size is given for some rows only: seen once, a few or many times, or a class if the clone is expanded.

>TRBV9|TRBJ1-3|-|few
CASSVENGVLAGNTIYF
TGTGCCAGCAGCGTAGAGAATGGAGTCTTAGCTGGAAACACCATATATTTT
>TRBV5-6|TRBJ1-3|-|-
CASSLALFSGNTIYF
TGTGCCAGCAGCTTGGCTCTGTTCTCTGGAAACACCATATATTTT
>TRBV28|TRBJ2-3|-|-
CASSLFWGDTDTQYF
TGTGCCAGCAGTTTATTCTGGGGAGACACAGATACGCAGTATTTT
>TRBV6-5|TRBJ2-1|TRBD2|once
CASSYSKGTSGALVFF
TGTGCCAGCAGTTACTCGAAGGGGACTAGCGGGGCCCTCGTGTTCTTC
>TRBV6-5|TRBJ1-1|-|-
CASSTASGLSEAFF
TGTGCCAGCAGTACTGCAAGTGGGCTCAGTGAAGCTTTCTTT
>TRBV9|TRBJ2-2|-|medium-sized
CASSPRSDSGELFF
TGTGCCAGCAGCCCTAGGTCGGATAGCGGGGAGCTGTTTTTT
>TRBV14|TRBJ2-1|-|-
CASSQGHYNEQFF
TGTGCCAGCAGCCAAGGCCATTACAATGAGCAGTTCTTC
>TRBV7-8|TRBJ2-5|TRBD1|-
CASSLTGTGVGETQYF
TGTGCCAGCAGCTTAACCGGGACAGGGGTTGGAGAGACCCAGTACTTC
>TRBV7-2|TRBJ2-7|TRBD2|-
CASSSARGAFGEQYF
TGTGCCAGCAGCTCCGCGCGGGGGGCTTTCGGCGAGCAGTACTTC
>TRBV7-9|TRBJ2-3|-|-
CASSLSNAGSTDTQYF
TGTGCCAGCAGCCTATCCAACGCCGGCAGCACAGATACGCAGTATTTT
>TRBV18|TRBJ1-2|TRBD1|-
CASSPLQGVDGYTF
TGTGCCAGCTCACCACTTCAGGGGGTGGACGGCTACACCTTC
>TRBV5-1|TRBJ1-1|-|-
CASSGTGSDPFGWDTEAFF
TGCGCCAGCAGCGGCACAGGATCGGACCCCTTCGGTTGGGACACTGAAGCTTTCTTT
>TRBV29-1|TRBJ2-7|-|-
CSVEDTGYEQYF
TGCAGCGTTGAGGACACAGGGTACGAGCAGTACTTC